This T cell receptor (beta chain) stems from a study of cytomegalovirus exposure and HLA in healthy donors. Study-wide points: TCR beta chains numbering about 160 were designated cytomegalovirus-associated.

The table lists this clone with a few counts. The antigen is undetermined. Deletions cut 3 bases from V and 3 bases from J, with 14 bases between. Per germline, CDR1 MNHNY and CDR2 SVGAGI (reference sequence). CDR3 length equals 15 residues. Amplification used 60 Vbeta primers and 13 Jbeta primers. Assay used: immunoSEQ multiplex PCR; TCRdb lists only in-frame clones, some missing. This repertoire shows around 110,000 clones, 77% found once; its top ten account for 4.2%. Material for sequencing was PBMCs. This TCR was recovered from a male donor in good health and CMV-seronegative. The rearrangement links TRBV6-6 to TRBJ1-1; D unclear. The DNA for the CDR3 is TGTGCCAGCAGTTATGAGCGGTCGGGGTACACTGAAGCTTTCTTT. It specifies CASSYERSGYTEAFF.